This T cell receptor beta chain was retrieved from a study of regulatory T cells in long-lasting Graves disease. This clonotype was observed a handful of times. Since a much larger clone is just one base distant, this may be a read error. This sample's time point: newly diagnosed GD, antithyroid drugs for less than 3 months. With RNA extracted from PBMCs as input, the TCR library was made. Arm-PCR of CDR3 regions and iRepertoire HTBI primers were the basis on which TCR beta libraries were built. TCRdb reanalysed the multiplex PCR reads using MiXCR and keeps one entry per CDR3 protein. This table has approximately 470,000 distinct CDR3 sequences, about 16% appearing once. This CDR3 comprises 16 residues. CDR1 is SGHAT and CDR2 is FQDESV in the germline V gene (reference sequence). V gave up 0 bases and J gave up 10 bases; unmatched junction bases: 11. These data were also filed under a second study, of T cells in Graves' hyperthyroidism and ophthalmopathy.

This chain joins TRBV11-1 and TRBJ2-1; 8 nucleotides align to TRBD2. The receptor comes from a man aged 40-50 years with Graves disease. The material was peripheral blood mononuclear cells (PBMCs), obtained at new diagnosis, from a patient treated with antithyroid drugs. The CDR3 nucleotides read TGTGCCAGCAGCTTAGCGACGACTAGCGCCGCCTACGAGCAGTTCTTC. Protein product: CASSLATTSAAYEQFF.